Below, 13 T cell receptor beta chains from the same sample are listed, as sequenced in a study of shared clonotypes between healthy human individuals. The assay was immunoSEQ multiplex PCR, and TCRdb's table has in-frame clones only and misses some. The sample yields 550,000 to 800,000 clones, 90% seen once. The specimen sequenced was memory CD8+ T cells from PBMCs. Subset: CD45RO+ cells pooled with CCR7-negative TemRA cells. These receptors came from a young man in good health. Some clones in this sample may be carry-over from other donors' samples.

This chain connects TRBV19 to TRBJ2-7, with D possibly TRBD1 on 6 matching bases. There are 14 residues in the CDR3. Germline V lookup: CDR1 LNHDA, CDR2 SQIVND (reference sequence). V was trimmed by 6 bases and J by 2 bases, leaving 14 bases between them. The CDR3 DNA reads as TGTGCCAGTAGACACCGGGACACAGCCTACGAGCAGTACTTC. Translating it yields CASRHRDTAYEQYF.

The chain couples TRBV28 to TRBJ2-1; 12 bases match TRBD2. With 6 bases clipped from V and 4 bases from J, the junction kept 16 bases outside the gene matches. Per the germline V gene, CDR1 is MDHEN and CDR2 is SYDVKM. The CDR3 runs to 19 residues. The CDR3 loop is CASRRTSGTVVEGYNEQFF. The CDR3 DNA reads TGTGCCAGCAGGAGGACTAGCGGGACCGTGGTGGAGGGATACAATGAGCAGTTCTTC.

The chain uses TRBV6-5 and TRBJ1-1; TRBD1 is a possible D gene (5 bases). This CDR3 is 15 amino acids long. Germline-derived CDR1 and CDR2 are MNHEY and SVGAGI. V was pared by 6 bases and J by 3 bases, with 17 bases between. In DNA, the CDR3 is TGTGCCAGCAGAAGGGACGGAATGGGGTACACTGAAGCTTTCTTT. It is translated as CASRRDGMGYTEAFF.

CDR3 region: CASSTYAGTRETQYF. DNA for the CDR3: TGCGCCAGCAGCACCTATGCCGGGACTCGGGAGACCCAGTACTTC. The chain joins TRBV5-1 to TRBJ2-5; D may be TRBD2 (6 bases). V shed 4 bases and J shed 5 bases, with 18 bases lying between them. The CDR3 covers 15 residues. Germline V gene lookup returns CDR1 SGHRS and CDR2 YFSETQ.

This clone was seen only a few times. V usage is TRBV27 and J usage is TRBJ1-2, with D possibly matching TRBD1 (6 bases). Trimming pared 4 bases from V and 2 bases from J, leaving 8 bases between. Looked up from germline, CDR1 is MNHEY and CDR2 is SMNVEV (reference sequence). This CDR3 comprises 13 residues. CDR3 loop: CASSSGENYGYTF. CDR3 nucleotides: TGTGCCAGCAGTTCAGGGGAGAACTATGGCTACACCTTC.

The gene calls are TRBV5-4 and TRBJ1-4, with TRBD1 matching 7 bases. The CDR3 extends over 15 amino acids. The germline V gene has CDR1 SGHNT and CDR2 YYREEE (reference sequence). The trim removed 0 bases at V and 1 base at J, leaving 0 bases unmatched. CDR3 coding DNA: TGTGCCAGCAGCTTGGACAGGGGAACTAATGAAAAACTGTTTTTT. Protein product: CASSLDRGTNEKLFF.

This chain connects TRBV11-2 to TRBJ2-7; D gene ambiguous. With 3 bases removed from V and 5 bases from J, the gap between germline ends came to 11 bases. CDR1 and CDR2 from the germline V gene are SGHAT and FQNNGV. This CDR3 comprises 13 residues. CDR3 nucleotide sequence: TGTGCCAGCAGCTTTCGGGTTAGGGACGAGCAGTACTTC. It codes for CASSFRVRDEQYF.

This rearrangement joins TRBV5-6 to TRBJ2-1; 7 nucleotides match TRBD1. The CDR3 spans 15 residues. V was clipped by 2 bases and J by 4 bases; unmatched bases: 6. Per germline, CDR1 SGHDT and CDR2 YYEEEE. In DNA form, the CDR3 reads TGTGCCAGCAGCTTTGGACAGGTCCCTTACAATGAGCAGTTCTTC. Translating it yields CASSFGQVPYNEQFF.

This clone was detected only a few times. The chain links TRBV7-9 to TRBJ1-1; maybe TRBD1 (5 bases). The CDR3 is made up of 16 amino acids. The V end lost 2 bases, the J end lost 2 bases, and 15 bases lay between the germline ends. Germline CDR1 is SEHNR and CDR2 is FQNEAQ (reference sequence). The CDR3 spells CASSLFAQGENTEAFF. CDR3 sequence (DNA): TGTGCCAGCAGCTTATTTGCTCAGGGAGAAAACACTGAAGCTTTCTTT.

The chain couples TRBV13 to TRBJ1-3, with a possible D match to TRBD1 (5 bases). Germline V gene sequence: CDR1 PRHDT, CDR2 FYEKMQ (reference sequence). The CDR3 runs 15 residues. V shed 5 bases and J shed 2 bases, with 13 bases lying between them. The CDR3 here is CASSEPGRTGNTIYF. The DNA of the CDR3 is TGTGCCAGCAGCGAGCCGGGACGAACTGGAAACACCATATATTTT. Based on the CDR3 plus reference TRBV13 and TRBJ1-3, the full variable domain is AAGVIQSPRHLIKEKRETATLKCYPIPRHDTVYWYQQGPGQDPQFLISFYEKMQSDKGSIPDRFSAQQFSDYHSELNMSSLELGDSALYFCASSEPGRTGNTIYFGEGSWLTVV.

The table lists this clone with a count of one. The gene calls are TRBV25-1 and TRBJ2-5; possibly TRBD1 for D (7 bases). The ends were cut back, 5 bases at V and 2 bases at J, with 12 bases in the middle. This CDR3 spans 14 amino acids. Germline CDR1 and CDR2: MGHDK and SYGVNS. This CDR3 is CASSPQGTQETQYF. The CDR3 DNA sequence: TGTGCCAGCAGTCCACAGGGGACTCAAGAGACCCAGTACTTC.

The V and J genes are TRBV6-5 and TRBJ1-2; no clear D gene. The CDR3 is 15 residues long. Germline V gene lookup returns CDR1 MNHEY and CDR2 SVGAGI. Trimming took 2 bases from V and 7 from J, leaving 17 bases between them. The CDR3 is CASSYPDKTWGGYTF. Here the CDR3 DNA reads TGTGCCAGCAGTTACCCCGATAAGACTTGGGGTGGCTACACCTTC.

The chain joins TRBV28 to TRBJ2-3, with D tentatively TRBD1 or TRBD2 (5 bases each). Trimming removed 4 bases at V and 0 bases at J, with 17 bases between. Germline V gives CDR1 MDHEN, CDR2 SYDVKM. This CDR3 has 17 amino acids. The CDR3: CASSSPREGLSTDTQYF. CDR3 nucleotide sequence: TGTGCCAGCAGTTCCCCCCGCGAGGGGTTGAGCACAGATACGCAGTATTTT.